The clone carrying this T cell receptor (beta chain) appeared a few times. Its specificity is not known. This entry belongs to a study of shared clonotypes between healthy human individuals. Measured with immunoSEQ multiplex PCR; TCRdb has only the in-frame clones, and not every one. The data show about 1 million clones, around 74% seen once. The germline V and J ends were trimmed by 4 bases and 0 bases, with 7 bases remaining between them. The V gene's germline CDR1 is SGDLS and CDR2 YYNGEE. The CDR3 length is 14 residues. Study outcomes and limitations: The study sampled only blood, and tissue repertoires likely differ.

This sequence was found in a man between 18 and 29 years old in good health. This rearrangement joins TRBV9 to TRBJ2-2, with D possibly being TRBD1 (5 bases). Sequences were obtained from memory CD4+ T cells sorted from blood. Subset denoted: CD45RA-negative fraction. The CDR3 loop is CASSTGPNTGELFF. CDR3 nucleotide sequence: TGTGCCAGCAGCACAGGACCGAACACCGGGGAGCTGTTTTTT.